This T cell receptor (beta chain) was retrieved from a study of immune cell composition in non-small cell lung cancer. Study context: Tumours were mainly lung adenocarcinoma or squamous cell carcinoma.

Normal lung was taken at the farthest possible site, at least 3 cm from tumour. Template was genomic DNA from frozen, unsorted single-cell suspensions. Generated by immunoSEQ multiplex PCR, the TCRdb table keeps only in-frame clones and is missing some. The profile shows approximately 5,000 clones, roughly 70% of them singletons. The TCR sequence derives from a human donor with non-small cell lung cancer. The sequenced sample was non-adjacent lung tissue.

CDR3 region: CASRNPGGYYGYTF. CDR3 bases: TGTGCCAGCAGGAACCCCGGGGGGTACTATGGCTACACCTTC. The V and J genes are TRBV6-1 and TRBJ1-2, with D tentatively TRBD1 (5 bases). V was trimmed by 6 bases and J by 3 bases, leaving 14 bases between them. The CDR3 length is 14 residues. Germline V gene data show CDR1 as MNHNS and CDR2 as SASEGT.